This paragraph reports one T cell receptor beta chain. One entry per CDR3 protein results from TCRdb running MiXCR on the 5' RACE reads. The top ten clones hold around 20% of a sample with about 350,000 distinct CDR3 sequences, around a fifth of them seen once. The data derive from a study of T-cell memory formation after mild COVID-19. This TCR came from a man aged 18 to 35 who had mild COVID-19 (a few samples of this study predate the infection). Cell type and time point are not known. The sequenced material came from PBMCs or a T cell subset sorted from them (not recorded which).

The CDR3 DNA follows: TGTGCCAGCAGCTTGTATAGAGAGACCCAGTACTTC. Translating gives CASSLYRETQYF. The chain joins TRBV5-6 to TRBJ2-5; no definite D call. Germline V gene sequence: CDR1 SGHDT, CDR2 YYEEEE. The CDR3 extends over 12 amino acids. V was cut by 1 base and J by 4 bases, with 5 bases left in between.